This T cell receptor beta chain was documented in a study of cytomegalovirus exposure and HLA in healthy donors. Study-level background: Assignment to the Caucasian-associated ancestry cluster applied to around four fifths of the approximately 420 genotyped donors. Overall study findings and caveats: There were several of the most significant clusters that appeared linked to common viral pathogens in a later analysis. A later analysis found that most CMV-associated TCR beta chains appeared HLA-restricted.

Germline-derived CDR1 and CDR2 are SGHDT and YYEEEE. V was shortened by 4 bases and J by 4 bases, with 14 bases between the two germline ends. The CDR3 sequence is 14 residues long. About this clone itself: Its target is unknown.

These donors counted as nominally healthy when sampled, but unrecorded immune exposures were likely. It was with 60 Vbeta and 13 Jbeta primers that the PCR ran. Generated by immunoSEQ multiplex PCR, the TCRdb table keeps only in-frame clones and is missing some. Here the sample spans over 150,000 clones, 75% to 85% being singletons. The chain employs TRBV5-6 and TRBJ1-1; D might be TRBD1 (5 bases). Sequencing was performed on PBMCs. The source is a girl between 5 and 17 years old in good health and CMV-seropositive. CDR3 loop: CASSRDSWVTEAFF. The CDR3 bases are TGTGCCAGCAGCAGGGACTCATGGGTCACTGAAGCTTTCTTT. The full variable domain, rest sourced from reference TRBV5-6 and TRBJ1-1, is DAGVTQSPTHLIKTRGQQVTLRCSPKSGHDTVSWYQQALGQGPQFIFQYYEEEERQRGNFPDRFSGHQFPNYSSELNVNALLLGDSALYLCASSRDSWVTEAFFGQGTRLTVV.